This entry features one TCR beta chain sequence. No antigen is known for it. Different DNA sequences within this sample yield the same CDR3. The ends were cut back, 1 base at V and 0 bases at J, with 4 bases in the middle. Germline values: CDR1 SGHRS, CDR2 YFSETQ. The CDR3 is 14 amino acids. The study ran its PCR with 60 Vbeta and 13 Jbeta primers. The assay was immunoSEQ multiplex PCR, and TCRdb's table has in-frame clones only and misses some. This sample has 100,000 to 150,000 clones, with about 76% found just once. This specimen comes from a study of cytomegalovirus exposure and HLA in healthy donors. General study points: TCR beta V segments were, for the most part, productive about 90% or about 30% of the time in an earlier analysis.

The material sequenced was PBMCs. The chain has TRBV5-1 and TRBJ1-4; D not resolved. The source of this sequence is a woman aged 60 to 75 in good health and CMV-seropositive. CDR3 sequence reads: CASSLLSTNEKLFF. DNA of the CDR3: TGCGCCAGCAGCTTGCTTTCAACTAATGAAAAACTGTTTTTT.